The rows below give T cell receptor beta chains drawn from one sample of a study of CXCR3-negative and CXCR3-positive naive CD8 T cells. TCRdb reprocessed the 5' RACE reads and reports one entry per CDR3 protein, with no DNA. The clone table shows 49,000 or so distinct CDR3 sequences, with the ten largest holding about 0.5%. The sample was naive CXCR3+ CD8+ T cells from blood. The receptors stem from a human donor in good health. Some clones in this sample may be carry-over from other donors' samples. Both conserved end residues are part of each CDR3.

J gene | V gene | CDR3 protein
TRBJ1-2 | TRBV27 | CASSLQGIYGYTF
TRBJ1-2 | TRBV5-5 | CASSPGLFANYGYTF
TRBJ2-3 | TRBV9 | CASSVVGRETDTQYF
TRBJ2-2 | TRBV3-1 | CASSLGLAGGPTGELFF
TRBJ2-1 | TRBV6-5 | CASSYPVGGRSEQFF
TRBJ2-3 | TRBV12-3/TRBV12-4 | CASRPQGGLNTDTQYF
TRBJ1-6 | TRBV6-5 | CASGEGSQNSPLHF
TRBJ2-2 | TRBV1 | CTSSHRRDAATPGLFF
TRBJ1-4 | TRBV4-3 | CASSQGLGGQGAEKLFF
TRBJ2-7 | TRBV29-1 | CSVVGGSIEQYF
TRBJ2-7 | TRBV15 | CATSRDLQGLPYEQYF
TRBJ2-1 | TRBV5-4 | CASSFFPGLAAGEQFF
TRBJ1-2 | TRBV20-1 | CSARVGGQPLNYGYTF
TRBJ2-2 | TRBV19 | CASSMVTGELFF
TRBJ1-1 | TRBV12-3/TRBV12-4 | CASRSPDAPNSEAFF
TRBJ2-7 | TRBV7-9 | CASSSPGPYEQYF
TRBJ1-1 | TRBV6-2/TRBV6-3 | CASSYDGAFHTEAFF
TRBJ2-5 | TRBV5-1 | CASSFLFPGQRAGETQYF
TRBJ2-7 | TRBV7-3 | CASSWDSSYEQYF
TRBJ2-7 | TRBV11-2 | CASSSFDSPTYEQYF
TRBJ2-1 | TRBV20-1 | CSARVWAVGLHEQFF
TRBJ2-4 | TRBV20-1 | CSAREGRSRVENIQYF
TRBJ2-7 | TRBV29-1 | CSVEEGAGTAPYEQYF
TRBJ1-5 | TRBV15 | CATSREARPQHF
TRBJ2-3 | TRBV14 | CASSPAPRWTDTQYF
TRBJ1-1 | TRBV7-9 | CASTESGTEAFF
TRBJ2-3 | TRBV28 | CASSLRTGVNPSTDTQYF
TRBJ1-5 | TRBV4-3 | CASSQEYLSQSNQPQHF
TRBJ2-2 | TRBV7-9 | CASSLAGEFAGELFF
TRBJ1-1 | TRBV11-2 | CASSHLGDTEAFF
TRBJ2-7 | TRBV20-1 | CSAKMTSYEQYF
TRBJ1-1 | TRBV7-9 | CASSSWTGPEAFF
TRBJ2-1 | TRBV7-2 | CASSGPGTSPYNEQFF
TRBJ2-7 | TRBV28 | CASSLMGQGYEQYF
TRBJ2-7 | TRBV20-1 | CSARGLADTYEQYF
TRBJ1-1 | TRBV29-1 | CSVVRENTEAFF
TRBJ2-5 | TRBV6-2/TRBV6-3 | CASSPPGTTQETQYF
TRBJ2-7 | TRBV29-1 | CSVESGRSFEQYF
TRBJ2-5 | TRBV10-3 | CATNLGQASPQETQYF
TRBJ2-1 | TRBV4-3 | CASSQDLGGNEQFF
TRBJ1-1 | TRBV6-2/TRBV6-3 | CASSPGQLTEAFF